This passage covers 12 T cell receptor beta chains from one sample sequenced in a study of CD8 T cells in Susac syndrome (dated by TCRdb to between 2018 and 2021). The library was produced with the immunoSEQ multiplex PCR assay. RNA was extracted using the RNeasy kit, and about 0.45 to 1 ug of the RNA was reverse transcribed with random hexamers. In TCRdb, the public reads were trimmed at Q25 with fastp and aligned with MiXCR, with productive beta chains retained. Rows matching on CDR3 protein sequence are summarized as one entry with the most common DNA and genes. For this sample the table gives around 200,000 distinct CDR3 sequences, of which around 95% were detected only once. Of the sample, approximately 0.1% is held by the ten largest clones. The sequencing input was CD4+ T cells from PBMCs. The receptors were gathered from a human donor with Susac syndrome.

This sequence joins TRBV7-3 and TRBJ2-3; D gene ambiguous. The V gene's germline CDR1 is SGHTA and CDR2 FQGTGA. V was clipped by 5 bases and J by 1 base, with 13 bases between them. The CDR3 spans 15 residues. The CDR3 bases are TGTGCCAGCAGCCTAGAACACGGGCGCACAGATACGCAGTATTTT. Translation: CASSLEHGRTDTQYF.

CDR3 sequence: CASSWAASSNQPQHF. Here the CDR3 DNA reads TGTGCCAGCAGTTGGGCAGCGTCTAGCAATCAGCCCCAGCATTTT. The chain carries TRBV27 and TRBJ1-5; D gene unclear. Trimming took 4 bases from V and 0 from J, leaving 10 bases between them. The length of the CDR3 is 15 residues. Germline V gene lookup returns CDR1 MNHEY and CDR2 SMNVEV (reference sequence).

This chain uses TRBV20-1 with TRBJ1-2; maybe TRBD1 (5 bases). This CDR3 has 14 amino acids. The V end lost 0 bases, the J end lost 4 bases, and 12 bases lay between the germline ends. Germline V gives CDR1 DFQATT, CDR2 SNEGSKA (reference sequence). This chain's CDR3 is CSARDLGGGYGYTF. In nucleotides, the CDR3 is TGCAGTGCTAGAGATCTCGGGGGAGGCTATGGCTACACCTTC.

V and J are TRBV12-3 or TRBV12-4 and TRBJ1-2, with TRBD1 as a possible D gene (6 bases). The CDR3 consists of 14 residues. V was cut by 1 base and J by 5 bases, with 11 bases left in between. The CDR3 DNA follows: TGTGCCAGCAGTTTAGAGGACAGATTATATGGCTACACCTTC. This gives the protein CASSLEDRLYGYTF.

The V call is TRBV7-9, the J call TRBJ2-7; D remains ambiguous. CDR1 and CDR2 from the germline V gene are SEHNR and FQNEAQ (reference sequence). V lost 5 bases and J lost 3, with 5 bases in between. This CDR3 is built from 11 residues. The CDR3 loop is CASSPVYEQYF. CDR3 sequence (DNA): TGTGCCAGCAGCCCTGTCTACGAGCAGTACTTC. Using reference TRBV7-9 and TRBJ2-7 for the parts outside the CDR3, the full variable domain is DTGVSQNPRHKITKRGQNVTFRCDPISEHNRLYWYRQTLGQGPEFLTYFQNEAQLEKSRLLSDRFSAERPKGSFSTLEIQRTEQGDSAMYLCASSPVYEQYFGPGTRLTVT.

The V and J genes are TRBV25-1 and TRBJ1-1; 9 bases map to TRBD1. V lost 7 bases and J lost 1; bases outside the gene matches: 7. The germline CDR1 and CDR2 sequences are MGHDK and SYGVNS. This CDR3 has 15 amino acids. The CDR3 nucleotides read TGTGCCAGCACTGCCGGGACAGGGCGGAACACTGAAGCTTTCTTT. Translated: CASTAGTGRNTEAFF.

For the CDR3, the DNA is TGTGCCACATCCGGGACAGGGCTCAACGAGCAGTACTTC. Amino acids: CATSGTGLNEQYF. The V call is TRBV28, the J call TRBJ2-7; the match to TRBD1 covers 9 bases. The CDR3 has 13 residues. Germline CDR1 and CDR2: MDHEN and SYDVKM. J lost 5 bases, V lost 10 bases, and 9 bases had no gene match.

The chain combines TRBV5-4 with TRBJ1-1; D call uncertain. The CDR3 consists of 16 residues. V dropped 3 bases and J dropped 4 bases, with 19 bases sitting between them. CDR1 is SGHNT and CDR2 is YYREEE in the germline V gene (reference sequence). CDR3 DNA sequence: TGTGCCAGCAGCTCAAGGACGAGCGAGTGGACCACTGAAGCTTTCTTT. Its protein product is CASSSRTSEWTTEAFF.

The chain carries TRBV5-1 and TRBJ1-1; 7 bases line up with TRBD1. V shed 0 bases, J shed 7 bases, and the junction held 6 bases outside the gene matches. The CDR3 consists of 14 residues. Germline V lookup: CDR1 SGHRS, CDR2 YFSETQ. In DNA form, the CDR3 reads TGCGCCAGCAGCTTGGACTCTCGGGACAGTGAAGCTTTCTTT. Amino acid sequence: CASSLDSRDSEAFF.

This chain connects TRBV9 to TRBJ1-3; no clear D. V lost 0 bases and J lost 2, with 9 bases in between. Germline V gene lookup returns CDR1 SGDLS and CDR2 YYNGEE. The CDR3 has 15 amino acids. CDR3 in amino acids: CASSVVGLAGNTIYF. Here the CDR3 DNA reads TGTGCCAGCAGCGTAGTCGGCTTGGCTGGAAACACCATATATTTT.

This clonotype was detected once. This chain connects TRBV18 to TRBJ1-1; maybe TRBD1 (6 bases). The CDR3 sequence is 14 residues long. The germline V gene has CDR1 KGHSH and CDR2 LQKENI. V lost 3 bases, J lost 7 bases, and 15 bases lay in between. CDR3 loop: CASSPDSGWSEAFF. CDR3 sequence (DNA): TGTGCCAGCTCACCGGACAGCGGCTGGAGTGAAGCTTTCTTT.

V is TRBV2 and J is TRBJ1-1, with no clear D. Trimming took 4 bases from V and 2 from J, leaving 14 bases between them. Germline CDR1 is SNHLY and CDR2 is FYNNEI. The CDR3 loop spans 15 amino acids. CDR3 protein: CASSVSVNTNTEAFF. The CDR3 DNA reads TGTGCCAGCAGTGTCTCGGTAAACACTAACACTGAAGCTTTCTTT.